Below, 26 T cell receptor beta chains from the same sample are listed, as sequenced in a study of blood T cells in healthy people across ages. Alongside a J-beta primer mix, a sample-barcoded 5' primer served in a second PCR lasting about 6 to 11 cycles. MiXCR, run by TCRdb on the 5' RACE reads, gives a single entry per CDR3 protein. The sample has around 990,000 distinct CDR3 sequences, 35% to 40% seen once. The sequenced sample consisted of blood. Receptors were obtained from a man younger than 35 in good health.

The rearrangement links TRBV5-1 to TRBJ2-1; 12 nucleotides agree with TRBD2. This CDR3 spans 16 amino acids. The V and J ends lost 3 bases and 4 bases, in that order; junction bases with no gene match: 5. CDR1 and CDR2 from the germline V gene are SGHRS and YFSETQ. CDR3 protein: CASSWETSGGYNEQFF. The CDR3 DNA follows: TGCGCCAGCAGCTGGGAGACTAGCGGGGGTTACAATGAGCAGTTCTTC.

V usage is TRBV27 and J usage is TRBJ2-3; D gene uncertain. This CDR3 has 17 residues. V was trimmed by 4 bases and J by 1 base, leaving 18 bases between them. Germline-derived CDR1 and CDR2 are MNHEY and SMNVEV (reference sequence). CDR3 region: CASSSVQGSPRTDTQYF. CDR3 nucleotide sequence: TGTGCCAGCAGTTCGGTTCAAGGTAGCCCCCGCACAGATACGCAGTATTTT.

The chain links TRBV6-6 to TRBJ1-2, with 8 bases that match TRBD1. V was clipped by 0 bases and J by 4 bases; unmatched bases: 10. Per the germline V gene, CDR1 is MNHNY and CDR2 is SVGAGI (reference sequence). The length of the CDR3 is 17 residues. In DNA, the CDR3 is TGTGCCAGCAGTTACTCAGGGACAGGCGTGCCCCTCTATGGCTACACCTTC. This sequence encodes CASSYSGTGVPLYGYTF.

This rearrangement joins TRBV7-2 to TRBJ1-1; D possibly corresponds to TRBD1 (5 bases). Per germline, CDR1 SGHTA and CDR2 FQGNSA. Trimming took 8 bases from V and 0 from J, leaving 13 bases between them. This CDR3 spans 14 amino acids. Written as DNA, the CDR3 is TGTGCCAGCGGCCGACAGATGATGAACACTGAAGCTTTCTTT. Encoded protein: CASGRQMMNTEAFF.

This chain uses TRBV14 with TRBJ1-2; 10 bases fit TRBD1. This CDR3 contains 16 residues. The germline gives CDR1 SGHDN, CDR2 FVKESK. The junction had 14 bases not matched to a gene; V was cut back by 5 bases and J by 8 bases. The CDR3: CASSDGQGVSSWGYTF. The DNA of the CDR3 is TGTGCCAGCAGCGACGGACAGGGGGTTTCTTCGTGGGGCTACACCTTC.

The chain combines TRBV7-9 with TRBJ1-1; the D is unclear. The germline V gene encodes CDR1 SEHNR and CDR2 FQNEAQ (reference sequence). V dropped 3 bases and J dropped 0 bases, with 8 bases sitting between them. This CDR3 is 14 amino acids long. The CDR3 nucleotides are TGTGCCAGCAGCTTGCCAGAAATGAACACTGAAGCTTTCTTT. Amino acids: CASSLPEMNTEAFF.

This clonotype was found a few times. The V and J genes are TRBV28 and TRBJ1-2; D remains unclear. The V and J ends lost 5 bases and 7 bases respectively, with 14 bases between them. This CDR3 is built from 13 residues. The germline CDR1 and CDR2 sequences are MDHEN and SYDVKM. CDR3 bases: TGTGCCAGCAGTCCACCTCCGGGATCTGGCTACACCTTC. Translating gives CASSPPPGSGYTF.

This clonotype was observed a handful of times. This rearrangement joins TRBV20-1 to TRBJ2-3; D gene unclear. Germline CDR1 and CDR2: DFQATT and SNEGSKA (reference sequence). V lost 5 bases, J lost 4 bases, and 10 bases lay in between. This CDR3 region has 12 residues. The CDR3: CSAGRIPDTQYF. The CDR3 DNA sequence: TGCAGTGCTGGCCGAATCCCAGATACGCAGTATTTT.

The chain joins TRBV27 to TRBJ1-5; D not certain. CDR1 and CDR2 from the germline V gene are MNHEY and SMNVEV (reference sequence). Trimming removed 1 base from V and 2 bases from J, with 15 bases in between. The CDR3 has 17 amino acids. The DNA of the CDR3 is TGTGCCAGCAGTTTATTGTACAGCCTCTATGGCAATCAGCCCCAGCATTTT. The encoded protein is CASSLLYSLYGNQPQHF.

The chain employs TRBV27 and TRBJ1-1; D not resolved. Per the germline V gene, CDR1 is MNHEY and CDR2 is SMNVEV (reference sequence). The CDR3 spans 14 residues. The V gene lost 1 base and the J gene lost 1 base, with 7 bases spanning the gap. CDR3 sequence: CASSLYPPNTEAFF. The CDR3 nucleotides are TGTGCCAGCAGTTTATATCCGCCGAACACTGAAGCTTTCTTT.

This clonotype showed up just a few times. The V and J genes are TRBV7-9 and TRBJ2-7; D is tentatively TRBD1 or TRBD2 (6 bases each). The CDR3 contains 14 residues. Trimming shortened V by 5 bases and J by 3 bases, and 14 bases separated the two germline ends. CDR1 is SEHNR and CDR2 is FQNEAQ in the germline V gene (reference sequence). CDR3 residues: CASSPGAEDYEQYF. DNA of the CDR3: TGTGCCAGCAGCCCGGGGGCAGAGGACTACGAGCAGTACTTC.

This clonotype was picked up a small number of times. The chain joins TRBV5-5 to TRBJ1-5; no clear D. This CDR3 contains 15 residues. The V and J ends lost 4 bases and 2 bases respectively, with 13 bases between them. The germline gives CDR1 SGHKS, CDR2 YYEKEE (reference sequence). The DNA of the CDR3 is TGTGCCAGCAGCCCAAATTCGTTGGGCAATCAGCCCCAGCATTTT. It codes for CASSPNSLGNQPQHF.

The chain combines TRBV4-1 with TRBJ2-1; 9 bases agree with TRBD2. Germline CDR1 MGHRA, CDR2 YSYEKL. The CDR3 sequence is 16 residues long. V trimming: 0 bases; J trimming: 2 bases; junction bases outside the gene matches: 2. The CDR3 reads CASSQEASGAYNEQFF. The CDR3 coding sequence is TGCGCCAGCAGCCAAGAGGCTAGCGGGGCCTACAATGAGCAGTTCTTC.

V and J are TRBV12-3 or TRBV12-4 and TRBJ2-1, with TRBD1 matching 7 bases. This CDR3 has 15 residues. With V trimmed by 7 bases and J by 2 bases, 8 bases remained unmatched. The CDR3, as DNA: TGTGCCAGCATTCCAAGGGGGCTTACCTACAATGAGCAGTTCTTC. As protein: CASIPRGLTYNEQFF.

The J gene is TRBJ1-2, the V gene TRBV7-2; D is unclear. V lost 6 bases and J lost 3, with 14 bases in between. Germline V CDR1 and CDR2: SGHTA, FQGNSA. This CDR3 is 14 amino acids long. The CDR3: CASRTRKGYYGYTF. The CDR3 bases are TGTGCCAGCAGAACCCGGAAGGGCTACTATGGCTACACCTTC.

This clonotype was observed a handful of times. The V call is TRBV4-2, the J call TRBJ1-2, with TRBD1 as a possible D gene (5 bases). V was trimmed by 0 bases and J by 4 bases, leaving 15 bases between them. CDR3 size: 16 residues. The germline CDR1 and CDR2 sequences are LGHNA and YNFKEQ. The CDR3 region has the DNA TGTGCCAGCAGCCAAGATGGAACGGGGCGTCCCTATGGCTACACCTTC. This sequence encodes CASSQDGTGRPYGYTF.

This clonotype was counted once. This sequence may be a read error, since a much larger clone differs from it by one base. The CDR3 spells CSATGVTSTDTQYF. CDR3 nucleotides: TGCAGTGCCACCGGGGTCACTAGCACAGATACGCAGTATTTT. This chain uses TRBV20-1 with TRBJ2-3, with D tentatively TRBD2 (5 bases). Germline CDR1 and CDR2: DFQATT and SNEGSKA (reference sequence). The CDR3 runs to 14 residues. V shed 6 bases and J shed 0 bases, with 13 bases lying between them.

Note on this clonotype: The junction departs from the called germline gene at one end, perhaps through a read error. The chain recombines TRBV6-6 with TRBJ2-2; D is possibly TRBD2 (5 bases). The CDR3 consists of 13 residues. The germline gives CDR1 MNHNY, CDR2 SVGAGI (reference sequence). CDR3 nucleotides: TGTGCCAGCAGGGTCTCGAACACCGGGGAGCGGTTTTTT. It translates to CASRVSNTGERFF.

CDR3 protein: CASSGASGTGNTEAFF. DNA for the CDR3: TGTGCCAGCAGCGGGGCGTCCGGGACAGGGAACACTGAAGCTTTCTTT. V usage is TRBV9 and J usage is TRBJ1-1; 8 bases align to TRBD1. J lost 1 base, V lost 3 bases, and 8 bases had no gene match. Germline assignment: CDR1 SGDLS and CDR2 YYNGEE. The CDR3 has 16 residues.

This clonotype was detected ten times or more. The chain uses TRBV4-2 and TRBJ1-2, with D perhaps matching TRBD1 (6 bases). The V gene's germline CDR1 is LGHNA and CDR2 YNFKEQ. V was trimmed by 0 bases and J by 4 bases, leaving 12 bases between them. The CDR3 runs 15 residues. The CDR3 loop is CASSQDGTPFYGYTF. CDR3 DNA sequence: TGTGCCAGCAGCCAAGATGGGACACCTTTCTATGGCTACACCTTC.

This rearrangement joins TRBV20-1 to TRBJ2-1; 8 bases map to TRBD1. The DNA end is more similar to TRBJ2-7, so the J call may be wrong. The CDR3 is made up of 17 amino acids. CDR1 and CDR2 (germline): DFQATT, SNEGSKA (reference sequence). DNA of the CDR3: TGCAGTGCTAGAGATTTTGTATCGAGACAGGGGTACAATGAGCAGTACTTC. Residues: CSARDFVSRQGYNEQYF.

This clonotype turned up a few times. V usage is TRBV29-1 and J usage is TRBJ1-1; D gene unclear. There are 12 residues in the CDR3. V gave up 2 bases and J gave up 1 base, with 5 bases separating them. Germline CDR1 is SQVTM and CDR2 is ANQGSEA. The CDR3 loop is CSVEWGNTEAFF. For the CDR3, the DNA is TGCAGCGTTGAATGGGGGAACACTGAAGCTTTCTTT. Variable domain in full (rest from reference TRBV29-1 and TRBJ1-1): SAVISQKPSRDICQRGTSLTIQCQVDSQVTMMFWYRQQPGQSLTLIATANQGSEATYESGFVIDKFPISRPNLTFSTLTVSNMSPEDSSIYLCSVEWGNTEAFFGQGTRLTVV.

This chain connects TRBV6-2 or TRBV6-3 to TRBJ2-7; D is tentatively TRBD1 or TRBD2 (7 bases each). Germline loops: CDR1 MNHEY, CDR2 SVGEGT. This CDR3 comprises 15 residues. V lost 8 bases and J lost 1, with 18 bases in between. The CDR3 nucleotides are TGTGCCAGCTCTTCCAGGGGGACTATGTCCTACGAGCAGTACTTC. This sequence encodes CASSSRGTMSYEQYF.

The rearrangement joins TRBV21-1 to TRBJ2-4; TRBD2 is taken as the D call from the table, unchecked against the DNA. TRBJ2-7 explains the end of the DNA better; the J call may be wrong. TRBV21-1 is a known pseudogene. The CDR3 loop spans 21 amino acids. The CDR3 DNA is TGTGCCAGCAGCAAAAGGTCCGGCGTGGCCGCTATAGGGCTAGCATCTTACGAGCAGTACTTC. Translating gives CASSKRSGVAAIGLASYEQYF.

The V call is TRBV12-3 or TRBV12-4, the J call TRBJ2-5; 10 nucleotides line up with TRBD1. V lost 5 bases and J lost 11; bases outside the gene matches: 17. This CDR3 spans 16 amino acids. The DNA of the CDR3 is TGTGCCAGCAGTAAGGGACAGGGGTACCTCTACAATGAGCAGTACTTC. Its protein is CASSKGQGYLYNEQYF.

The V gene is TRBV28, the J gene TRBJ2-3; possibly TRBD2 for D (6 bases). With 4 bases removed from V and 2 bases from J, the gap between germline ends came to 10 bases. The CDR3 runs to 14 residues. Looked up from germline, CDR1 is MDHEN and CDR2 is SYDVKM. CDR3: CASSWDLYTDTQYF. Written as DNA, the CDR3 is TGTGCCAGCAGTTGGGACTTGTACACAGATACGCAGTATTTT.